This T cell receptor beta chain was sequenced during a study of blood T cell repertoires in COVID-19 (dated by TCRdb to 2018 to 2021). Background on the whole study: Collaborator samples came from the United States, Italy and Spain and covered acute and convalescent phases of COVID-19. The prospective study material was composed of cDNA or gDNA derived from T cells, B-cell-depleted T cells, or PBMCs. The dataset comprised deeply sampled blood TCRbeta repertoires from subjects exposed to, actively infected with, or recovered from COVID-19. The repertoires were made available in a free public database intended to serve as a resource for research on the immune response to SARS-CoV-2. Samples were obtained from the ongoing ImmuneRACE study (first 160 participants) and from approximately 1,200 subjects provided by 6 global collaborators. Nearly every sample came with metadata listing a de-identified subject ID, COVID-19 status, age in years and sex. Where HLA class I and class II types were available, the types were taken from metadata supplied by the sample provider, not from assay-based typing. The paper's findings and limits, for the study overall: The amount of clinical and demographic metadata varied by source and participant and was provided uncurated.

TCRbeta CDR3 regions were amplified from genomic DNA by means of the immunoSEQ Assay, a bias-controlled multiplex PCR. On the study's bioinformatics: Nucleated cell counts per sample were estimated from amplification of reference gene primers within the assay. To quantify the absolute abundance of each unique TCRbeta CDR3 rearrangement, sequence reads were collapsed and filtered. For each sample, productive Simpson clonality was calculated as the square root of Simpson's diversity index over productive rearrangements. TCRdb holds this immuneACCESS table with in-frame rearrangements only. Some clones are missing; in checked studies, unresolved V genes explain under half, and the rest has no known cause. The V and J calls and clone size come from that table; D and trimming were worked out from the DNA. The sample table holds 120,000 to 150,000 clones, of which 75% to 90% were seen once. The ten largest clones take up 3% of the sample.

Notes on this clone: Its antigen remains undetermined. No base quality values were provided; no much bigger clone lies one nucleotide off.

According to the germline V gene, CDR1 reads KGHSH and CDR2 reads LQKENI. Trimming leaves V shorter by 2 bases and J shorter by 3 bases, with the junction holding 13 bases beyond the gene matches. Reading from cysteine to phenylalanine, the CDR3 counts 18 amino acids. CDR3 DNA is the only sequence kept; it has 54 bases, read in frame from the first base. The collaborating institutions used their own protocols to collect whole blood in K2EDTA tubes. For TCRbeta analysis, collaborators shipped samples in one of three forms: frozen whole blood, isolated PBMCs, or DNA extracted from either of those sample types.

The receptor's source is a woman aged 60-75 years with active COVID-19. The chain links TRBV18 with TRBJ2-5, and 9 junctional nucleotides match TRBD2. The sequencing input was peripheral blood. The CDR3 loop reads CASSPWFLAGLQKETQYF. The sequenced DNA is TGTGCCAGCTCACCATGGTTCCTAGCGGGATTACAGAAAGAGACCCAGTACTTC.